These 24 T cell receptor beta chains were all obtained from the same sample, sequenced in a study. TCRdb re-derived calls from the RT-PCR reads in MiXCR, one entry per CDR3 protein. This sample has approximately 720,000 distinct CDR3 sequences, with 14% found just once. Sequencing was done on a sample of memory CD4+ T cells from blood. These receptors were obtained from a female donor in good health, serving as a healthy control.

This clonotype was counted only a few times. The chain links TRBV7-3 to TRBJ1-1, with a weak D call TRBD1 (6 bases). Trimming shortened V by 3 bases and J by 3 bases, and 29 bases separated the two germline ends. The CDR3 has 20 amino acids. Germline CDR1 reads SGHTA; CDR2 reads FQGTGA. The CDR3 DNA sequence: TGTGCCAGCAGCTTCCGTCCGGGGGCTGTACAGGCAGGGGAGGACACTGAAGCTTTCTTT. It translates to CASSFRPGAVQAGEDTEAFF.

Regarding this clonotype: A much larger clone lies one base from this, so it may be a read error. The CDR3 DNA follows: TGCGCCAGCAGCCAAGTGGCCCAAGGGAATTCACCCCTCCACTTT. Its protein is CASSQVAQGNSPLHF. The chain joins TRBV4-3 to TRBJ1-6; D call uncertain. Germline CDR1 is LGHNA and CDR2 is YSLEER. Deletions cut 1 base from V and 7 bases from J, with 11 bases between. This CDR3 comprises 15 residues.

Here the CDR3 DNA reads TGTGCCACGAGACCGACAGGGGCCACTGAAGCTTTCTTT. Translating it yields CATRPTGATEAFF. The rearrangement joins TRBV24-1 to TRBJ1-1; TRBD1 matches at 8 bases. Unmatched junction bases numbered 7, after V lost 10 bases and J lost 4 bases. The germline gives CDR1 KGHDR, CDR2 SFDVKD. The CDR3 extends over 13 amino acids.

This clonotype was seen more than once but under ten times. The V gene is TRBV29-1, the J gene TRBJ2-2; D unresolved. CDR1 and CDR2 from the germline V gene are SQVTM and ANQGSEA. This CDR3 has 13 amino acids. V lost 7 bases and J 8 bases, leaving 17 bases between the germline ends. The CDR3 sequence: CSGQTIGSGELFF. CDR3 nucleotides: TGCAGCGGCCAAACTATAGGGTCGGGGGAGCTGTTTTTT.

This clonotype was observed many times. The rearrangement uses TRBV3-1 and TRBJ1-1; D gene ambiguous. This CDR3 spans 13 amino acids. The germline V and J ends were trimmed by 0 bases and 8 bases, with 10 bases remaining between them. The V gene's germline CDR1 is LGHDT and CDR2 YNNKEL (reference sequence). CDR3 sequence: CASSQEGAREAFF. The CDR3 DNA sequence: TGTGCCAGCAGCCAAGAAGGTGCACGGGAAGCTTTCTTT.

This clonotype was observed at least ten times. This chain uses TRBV29-1 with TRBJ2-5; D could derive from TRBD1 or TRBD2 (5 bases each). The CDR3 has 12 residues. V lost 3 bases to trimming and J lost 10 bases, with 15 bases between them. Germline V CDR1 and CDR2: SQVTM, ANQGSEA. CDR3 bases: TGCAGCGTTGATTCGCAGGGAGTGGTCCAGTACTTC. It specifies CSVDSQGVVQYF.

V gene TRBV6-2 or TRBV6-3 combines with J gene TRBJ2-3, with D possibly TRBD2 on 5 matching bases. This CDR3 spans 16 amino acids. V was shortened by 5 bases and J by 3 bases, with 18 bases between the two germline ends. Germline lookup yields CDR1 MNHEY and CDR2 SVGEGT. The CDR3 loop reads CASSTHLTGITDTQYF. The CDR3 bases are TGTGCCAGCAGTACCCATCTAACGGGGATAACAGATACGCAGTATTTT.

This clonotype was seen ten or more times. The chain links TRBV4-3 to TRBJ2-1; tentative D call: TRBD2 (6 bases). Germline V CDR1 and CDR2: LGHNA, YSLEER. V was trimmed by 0 bases and J by 1 base, leaving 10 bases between them. This CDR3 has 16 residues. CDR3 amino acids: CASSQDSSVSYNEQFF. CDR3 nucleotide sequence: TGCGCCAGCAGCCAAGACTCTAGCGTTTCCTACAATGAGCAGTTCTTC.

This clonotype was counted ten times or more. The chain uses TRBV6-2 or TRBV6-3 and TRBJ1-2; a possible D gene is TRBD1 (6 bases). The CDR3 runs to 18 residues. Trimming took off 2 bases at V and 2 bases at J, with 21 bases between the two ends. Germline V gene sequence: CDR1 MNHEY, CDR2 SVGEGT. The CDR3 protein is CASSYPGGGAGSNYGYTF. The CDR3 DNA reads TGTGCCAGCAGTTACCCCGGAGGGGGGGCCGGATCGAACTATGGCTACACCTTC.

A few counts support this clonotype. V and J are TRBV20-1 and TRBJ1-6, with TRBD1 as a possible D gene (5 bases). This CDR3 comprises 16 residues. Per the germline V gene, CDR1 is DFQATT and CDR2 is SNEGSKA (reference sequence). Deletions cut 1 base from V and 7 bases from J, with 17 bases between. The CDR3 nucleotides read TGCAGTGCTAGAGGGGCAGGGATGCTTACGAATTCACCCCTCCACTTT. It is translated as CSARGAGMLTNSPLHF.

The chain links TRBV6-5 to TRBJ2-7; possible D gene TRBD2, 6 bases. The CDR3 covers 14 residues. The germline V gene has CDR1 MNHEY and CDR2 SVGAGI. V was trimmed by 2 bases and J by 5 bases, leaving 13 bases between them. This CDR3 reads CASSYAGGAHEQYF. The CDR3 DNA reads TGTGCCAGCAGTTACGCCGGGGGAGCCCACGAGCAGTACTTC.

The gene calls are TRBV27 and TRBJ2-3; 7 nucleotides match TRBD2. The CDR3 is 18 residues long. V was clipped by 0 bases and J by 0 bases; unmatched bases: 9. CDR1 and CDR2 (germline): MNHEY, SMNVEV (reference sequence). The CDR3 coding sequence is TGTGCCAGCAGTTTATCAGGGAGCGGGGCGACTAGCACAGATACGCAGTATTTT. It codes for CASSLSGSGATSTDTQYF.

The rearrangement uses TRBV30 and TRBJ1-5; D is uncertain. Trimming removed 3 bases from V and 0 bases from J, with 9 bases in between. The V gene's germline CDR1 is GTSNPN and CDR2 SVGIG (reference sequence). This CDR3 contains 14 residues. The CDR3 sequence is CAWRIGNSNQPQHF. The CDR3 bases are TGTGCCTGGAGGATAGGGAATAGCAATCAGCCCCAGCATTTT.

In this sample, this clonotype turned up a few times. The chain employs TRBV7-2 and TRBJ2-7; D is uncertain. Trimming cost V 4 bases and J 0 bases, with 10 bases left between them. The CDR3 contains 14 residues. The germline V gene encodes CDR1 SGHTA and CDR2 FQGNSA. CDR3 sequence: CASSSRYNSYEQYF. DNA of the CDR3: TGTGCCAGCAGCTCCCGGTACAACTCCTACGAGCAGTACTTC.

The chain has TRBV20-1 and TRBJ1-2, with TRBD1 identical over 9 bases. The junction had 10 bases not matched to a gene; V was cut back by 5 bases and J by 6 bases. Germline CDR1 DFQATT, CDR2 SNEGSKA (reference sequence). CDR3 length: 14 residues. The CDR3 region has the DNA TGCAGTGCTGTTTTATGGACAGGGGCGGATGGCTACACCTTC. Amino acid sequence: CSAVLWTGADGYTF.

This clonotype was seen ten or more times. This chain connects TRBV29-1 to TRBJ2-7; perhaps D is TRBD1 or TRBD2 (6 bases each). V was shortened by 4 bases and J by 4 bases, with 17 bases between the two germline ends. The V gene's germline CDR1 is SQVTM and CDR2 ANQGSEA. There are 14 residues in the CDR3. DNA for the CDR3: TGCAGCGTTGGCAGCGGAGGGGGAAAATACGAGCAGTACTTC. Its protein product is CSVGSGGGKYEQYF.

The DNA for the CDR3 is TGTGCCAGCAGTTTACTGCGAGGAGCGGGAGAGTTGAATGAGCAGTTCTTC. Its translation: CASSLLRGAGELNEQFF. The chain joins TRBV28 to TRBJ2-1; 8 bases match TRBD2. J was trimmed by 7 bases and V by 2 bases; bases with no gene match: 13. CDR1 is MDHEN and CDR2 is SYDVKM in the germline V gene. The CDR3 spans 17 residues. The full variable domain, its missing parts supplied by reference TRBV28 and TRBJ2-1, is DVKVTQSSRYLVKRTGEKVFLECVQDMDHENMFWYRQDPGLGLRLIYFSYDVKMKEKGDIPEGYSVSREKKERFSLILESASTNQTSMYLCASSLLRGAGELNEQFFGPGTRLTVL.

This clonotype was found a few times. The rearrangement links TRBV7-3 to TRBJ1-1; TRBD1 matches 8 bases. Germline loops: CDR1 SGHTA, CDR2 FQGTGA. CDR3 length: 16 amino acids. Trimming at V came to 4 bases and at J to 1 base, leaving 8 bases not matched to a gene. CDR3: CASSSARTGQNTEAFF. The DNA of the CDR3 is TGTGCCAGCAGCTCGGCTCGGACAGGGCAGAACACTGAAGCTTTCTTT.

This clonotype was seen many times. The rearrangement uses TRBV6-5 and TRBJ2-2; D gene ambiguous. This CDR3 region has 15 residues. The V end lost 6 bases, the J end lost 0 bases, and 11 bases lay between the germline ends. The germline CDR1 and CDR2 sequences are MNHEY and SVGAGI. Here the CDR3 DNA reads TGTGCCAGCAGCCGTTGGGTGTCGAACACCGGGGAGCTGTTTTTT. Its protein product is CASSRWVSNTGELFF.

Many counts were recorded for this clonotype. The CDR3 loop is CASSYLQRWGTEAFF. DNA of the CDR3: TGTGCCAGCAGTTACTTGCAGCGTTGGGGCACTGAAGCTTTCTTT. The chain has TRBV6-6 and TRBJ1-1; no clear D. V was shortened by 1 base and J by 4 bases, with 13 bases between the two germline ends. This CDR3 contains 15 residues. The germline CDR1 and CDR2 sequences are MNHNY and SVGAGI (reference sequence).

The rearrangement links TRBV5-6 to TRBJ1-2; no clear D gene. The germline V and J ends were trimmed by 4 bases and 8 bases, with 21 bases remaining between them. In germline, CDR1 is SGHDT, CDR2 YYEEEE. This CDR3 is built from 15 residues. The CDR3 here is CASSTRTGSFGGYTF. The DNA for the CDR3 is TGTGCCAGCAGCACTAGAACCGGATCCTTCGGCGGCTACACCTTC.

This clonotype has a handful of counts. The V call is TRBV12-3 or TRBV12-4, the J call TRBJ1-1, with no clear D. Trimming pared 6 bases from V and 5 bases from J, leaving 22 bases between. The CDR3 runs 16 residues. This chain's CDR3 is CASSSRTVLAGTEAFF. The DNA for the CDR3 is TGTGCCAGCAGCTCTAGGACGGTACTGGCGGGTACTGAAGCTTTCTTT.

The chain employs TRBV5-1 and TRBJ1-1; D perhaps matches TRBD1 (5 bases). V was trimmed by 4 bases and J by 3 bases, leaving 13 bases between them. Germline V gene data show CDR1 as SGHRS and CDR2 as YFSETQ. The CDR3 length is 14 residues. The CDR3 sequence: CASSTEGVHTEAFF. The CDR3 DNA follows: TGCGCCAGCAGCACAGAAGGGGTGCACACTGAAGCTTTCTTT.

This clonotype occurred a few times. The chain has TRBV20-1 and TRBJ2-7, with D tentatively TRBD1 or TRBD2 (5 bases each). The CDR3 length is 14 residues. V lost 4 bases and J 0 bases, leaving 13 bases between the germline ends. The V gene's germline CDR1 is DFQATT and CDR2 SNEGSKA (reference sequence). CDR3 in amino acids: CSAISGPNSYEQYF. DNA for the CDR3: TGCAGTGCTATTTCGGGGCCGAACTCCTACGAGCAGTACTTC.